The 15 T cell receptor beta chains in this list originate from one sample, sequenced in a study of blood T cells in healthy people across ages. A second PCR, run for roughly 7 to 11 cycles, used a sample-barcoded 5' primer plus a J-beta primer mix. TCRdb passed the 5' RACE reads through MiXCR, listing each CDR3 protein once. Of some 1.7 million distinct CDR3 sequences detected, roughly 30% appear once; the ten largest clones hold more than 6%. Sequences were obtained from blood. The source is a woman in her 30s in good health.

This clonotype has more than one count but fewer than ten. The chain is built from TRBV12-3 or TRBV12-4 and TRBJ2-3, with TRBD2 matching over 12 bases. With 3 bases clipped from V and 8 bases from J, the junction kept 3 bases outside the gene matches. CDR3 length equals 14 residues. The CDR3 sequence is CASSFQGLAGTQYF. Written as DNA, the CDR3 is TGTGCCAGCAGTTTTCAGGGACTAGCGGGTACGCAGTATTTT.

In this sample, this clonotype turned up a few times. The V call is TRBV6-1, the J call TRBJ1-6; the match to TRBD1 covers 7 bases. With 5 bases clipped from V and 11 bases from J, the junction kept 9 bases outside the gene matches. The CDR3 is 14 residues long. From germline, CDR1 is MNHNS and CDR2 SASEGT. For the CDR3, the DNA is TGTGCCAGCAGTTCCCGACAGGGCGGCCCACCCCTCCACTTT. It translates to CASSSRQGGPPLHF.

The J gene is TRBJ2-3, the V gene TRBV11-2, with D hard to call. The V end was cut by 2 bases, the J end by 1 base, with 13 bases between. The CDR3 is made up of 16 amino acids. Germline CDR1 and CDR2: SGHAT and FQNNGV. As DNA, the CDR3 is TGTGCCAGCAGCTTACACCCGGGCCTAGGCACAGATACGCAGTATTTT. Amino acids: CASSLHPGLGTDTQYF.

The rearrangement joins TRBV5-6 to TRBJ1-4, with D uncertain. V was clipped by 2 bases and J by 11 bases, with 13 bases between them. The V gene's germline CDR1 is SGHDT and CDR2 YYEEEE. CDR3 size: 13 residues. The CDR3 here is CASSFGQLGKLFF. CDR3 sequence (DNA): TGTGCCAGCAGCTTCGGTCAACTAGGGAAACTGTTTTTT.

Only a few counts were recorded for this clonotype. The chain uses TRBV7-2 and TRBJ2-1; 7 nucleotides align to TRBD2. Germline lookup yields CDR1 SGHTA and CDR2 FQGNSA. This CDR3 has 15 residues. V was clipped by 5 bases and J by 3 bases; unmatched bases: 7. CDR3: CASSLNRDYYNEQFF. The CDR3, as DNA: TGTGCCAGCAGCCTGAATCGGGACTACTACAATGAGCAGTTCTTC.

There are a few counts of this clonotype. The chain uses TRBV2 and TRBJ1-5; no clear D. The CDR3 extends over 13 amino acids. The V end was cut by 4 bases, the J end by 3 bases, with 7 bases between. The germline gives CDR1 SNHLY, CDR2 FYNNEI. CDR3 region: CASSARNNQPQHF. CDR3 coding DNA: TGTGCCAGCAGTGCCCGAAACAATCAGCCCCAGCATTTT. The full variable domain, rest sourced from reference TRBV2 and TRBJ1-5, is EPEVTQTPSHQVTQMGQEVILRCVPISNHLYFYWYRQILGQKVEFLVSFYNNEISEKSEIFDDQFSVERPDGSNFTLKIRSTKLEDSAMYFCASSARNNQPQHFGDGTRLSIL.

With regard to this clonotype: This may be a read error, as it is one base from a much larger clone. The V gene is TRBV10-1, the J gene TRBJ2-4, with D tentatively TRBD1 or TRBD2 (5 bases each). With the DNA end fitting TRBJ2-7 better, the J assignment may be wrong. Germline V CDR1 and CDR2: WNHNN, SYGVQD (reference sequence). There are 15 residues in the CDR3. CDR3 sequence (DNA): TGCGCCAGCAGTGATCCCGGGGCAGGAAATTACGAGCAGTACTTC. Amino acids: CASSDPGAGNYEQYF.

This clonotype was seen once. Since a much larger clone is just one base distant, this may be a read error. The chain carries TRBV29-1 and TRBJ2-1, with D uncertain. This CDR3 comprises 9 residues. The germline V and J ends were trimmed by 7 bases and 9 bases, with 7 bases remaining between them. CDR1 is SQVTM and CDR2 is ANQGSEA in the germline V gene. Written as DNA, the CDR3 is TGCAGCGCGAACAGTGAGCAGTTCTTC. Its translation is CSANSEQFF.

This clonotype was picked up a small number of times. The rearrangement joins TRBV12-3 or TRBV12-4 to TRBJ1-2; 10 nucleotides align to TRBD1. The V gene end was trimmed by 3 bases and the J gene end by 9 bases; junction bases not matched to a gene: 4. This CDR3 has 13 amino acids. The CDR3 loop is CASSLGTGASYTF. The CDR3 nucleotides are TGTGCCAGCAGTTTGGGGACAGGGGCGAGCTACACCTTC.

In its sample, this clonotype was seen a few times. The rearrangement uses TRBV28 and TRBJ1-5; maybe TRBD1 (6 bases). Per germline, CDR1 MDHEN and CDR2 SYDVKM. This CDR3 comprises 14 residues. Trimming cost V 10 bases and J 3 bases, with 16 bases left between them. CDR3 in amino acids: CATYPGTNNQPQHF. The CDR3 DNA reads TGTGCCACCTATCCCGGGACAAACAATCAGCCCCAGCATTTT.

The chain links TRBV21-1 to TRBJ1-4; the DNA was not used to check the table's D call, TRBD1. TRBV21-1 is recorded as a pseudogene. CDR3 length: 18 residues. The CDR3 DNA reads as TGTGCCAGCAGCAGGATGGACAGGGGGGATTTTTTCAATGAAAAACTGTTTTTT. Amino acid sequence: CASSRMDRGDFFNEKLFF.

Notes on this clonotype: This likely comes from a read error, as the CDR3 has no conserved phenylalanine or tryptophan at its end. J is TRBJ1-5 and V is TRBV6-1; D gene uncertain. The germline V gene encodes CDR1 MNHNS and CDR2 SASEGT. Trimming stripped 6 bases from V and 4 bases from J, with 10 bases between. There are 13 residues in the CDR3. CDR3 nucleotide sequence: TGTGCCAGCAGGGGAATTCAAAATCAGCCCCAGCATGTT. It specifies CASRGIQNQPQHV.

This clonotype came up a few times. The chain joins TRBV28 to TRBJ2-3; perhaps TRBD2 as D (7 bases). Germline CDR1 reads MDHEN; CDR2 reads SYDVKM. Trimming shortened V by 7 bases and J by 7 bases, and 18 bases separated the two germline ends. The CDR3 runs 14 residues. In DNA, the CDR3 is TGTGCCAGCACCTCGAGGGGGGAGGGATATACGCAGTATTTT. It specifies CASTSRGEGYTQYF.

This clonotype was counted a few times. The CDR3 DNA reads TGCAGCGCCGGGAGGGCCCAAGAGACCCAGTACTTC. It encodes CSAGRAQETQYF. The genes are TRBV29-1 and TRBJ2-5; 8 nucleotides align to TRBD2. The V segment lost 7 bases and the J segment 1 base; nucleotides outside the gene matches: 2. The CDR3 contains 12 residues. Germline V gene lookup returns CDR1 SQVTM and CDR2 ANQGSEA.

V usage is TRBV7-6 and J usage is TRBJ2-3; 8 nucleotides line up with TRBD1. After removal of 5 bases from V and 4 bases from J, the junction contained 8 bases not matched to a gene. This CDR3 region has 15 residues. Looked up from germline, CDR1 is SGHVS and CDR2 is FNYEAQ. In nucleotides, the CDR3 is TGTGCCAGCAGCCGAACAGGGGGTTACGCAGATACGCAGTATTTT. It is translated as CASSRTGGYADTQYF.